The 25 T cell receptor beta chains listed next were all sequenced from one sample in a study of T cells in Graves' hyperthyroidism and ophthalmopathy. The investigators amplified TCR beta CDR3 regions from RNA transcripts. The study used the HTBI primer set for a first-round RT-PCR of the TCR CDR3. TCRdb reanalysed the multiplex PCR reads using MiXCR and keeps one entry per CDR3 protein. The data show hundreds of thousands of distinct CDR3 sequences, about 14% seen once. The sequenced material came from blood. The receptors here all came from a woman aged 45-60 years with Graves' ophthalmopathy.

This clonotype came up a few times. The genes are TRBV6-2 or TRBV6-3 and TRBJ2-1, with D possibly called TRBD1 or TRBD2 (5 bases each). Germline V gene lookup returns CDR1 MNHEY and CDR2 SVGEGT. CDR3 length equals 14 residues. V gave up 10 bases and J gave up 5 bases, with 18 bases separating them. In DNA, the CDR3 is TGTGCCACAAAAGGGGAGTTTCCTAACAATGAGCAGTTCTTC. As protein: CATKGEFPNNEQFF.

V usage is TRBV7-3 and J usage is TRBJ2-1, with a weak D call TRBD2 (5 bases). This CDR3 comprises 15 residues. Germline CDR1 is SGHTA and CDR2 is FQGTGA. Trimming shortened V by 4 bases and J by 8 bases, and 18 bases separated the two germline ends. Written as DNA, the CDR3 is TGTGCCAGCAGCTCATTAGTAGGGCCCGGGGATGAGCAGTTCTTC. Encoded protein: CASSSLVGPGDEQFF.

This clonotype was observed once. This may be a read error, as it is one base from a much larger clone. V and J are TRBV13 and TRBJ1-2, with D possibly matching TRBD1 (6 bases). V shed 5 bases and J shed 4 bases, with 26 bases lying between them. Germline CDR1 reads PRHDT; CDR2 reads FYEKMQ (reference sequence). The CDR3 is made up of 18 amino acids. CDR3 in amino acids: CASSPRLGYGQKLYGYTF. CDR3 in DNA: TGTGCCAGCAGCCCCCGCTTGGGGTACGGACAGAAGCTCTATGGCTACACCTTC.

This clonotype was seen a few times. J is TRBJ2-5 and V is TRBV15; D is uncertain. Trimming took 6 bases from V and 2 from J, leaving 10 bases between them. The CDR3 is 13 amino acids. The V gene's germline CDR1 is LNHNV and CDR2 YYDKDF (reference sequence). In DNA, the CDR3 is TGTGCCACCAGTATGCGCATACAAGAGACCCAGTACTTC. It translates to CATSMRIQETQYF. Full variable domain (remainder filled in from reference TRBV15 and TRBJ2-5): DAMVIQNPRYQVTQFGKPVTLSCSQTLNHNVMYWYQQKSSQAPKLLFHYYDKDFNNEADTPDNFQSRRPNTSFCFLDIRSPGLGDTAMYLCATSMRIQETQYFGPGTRLLVL.

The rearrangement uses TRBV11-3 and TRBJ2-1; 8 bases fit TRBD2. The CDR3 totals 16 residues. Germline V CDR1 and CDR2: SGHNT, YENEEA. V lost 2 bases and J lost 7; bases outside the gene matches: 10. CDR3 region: CASSLRKSSGPNEQFF. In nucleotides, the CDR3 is TGTGCCAGCAGCTTAAGGAAGTCTAGCGGGCCTAATGAGCAGTTCTTC.

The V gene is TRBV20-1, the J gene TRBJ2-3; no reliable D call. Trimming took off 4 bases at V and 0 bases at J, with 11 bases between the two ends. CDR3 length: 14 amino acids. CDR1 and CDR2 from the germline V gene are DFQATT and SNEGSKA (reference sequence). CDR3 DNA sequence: TGCAGTGCTAACAACCCCGGGAGCACAGATACGCAGTATTTT. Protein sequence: CSANNPGSTDTQYF.

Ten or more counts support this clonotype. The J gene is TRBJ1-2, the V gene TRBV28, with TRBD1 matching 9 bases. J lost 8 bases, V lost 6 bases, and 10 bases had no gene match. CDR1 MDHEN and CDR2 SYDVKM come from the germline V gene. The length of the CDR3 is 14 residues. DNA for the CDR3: TGTGCCAGCAGGCTAACAGGGGGCTCACGAGGCTACACCTTC. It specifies CASRLTGGSRGYTF.

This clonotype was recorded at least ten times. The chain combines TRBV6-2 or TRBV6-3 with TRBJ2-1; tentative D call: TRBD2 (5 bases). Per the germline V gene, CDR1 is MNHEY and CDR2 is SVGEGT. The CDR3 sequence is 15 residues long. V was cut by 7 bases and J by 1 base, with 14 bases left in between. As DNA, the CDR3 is TGTGCCAGCATATCGGTGGAGGAATCCTACAATGAGCAGTTCTTC. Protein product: CASISVEESYNEQFF.

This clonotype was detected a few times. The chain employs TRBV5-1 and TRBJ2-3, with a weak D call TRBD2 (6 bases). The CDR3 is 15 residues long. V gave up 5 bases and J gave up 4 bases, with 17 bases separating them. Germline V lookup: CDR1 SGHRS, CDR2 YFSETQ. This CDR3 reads CASSAGSQSADTQYF. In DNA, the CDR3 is TGCGCCAGCAGTGCCGGGAGCCAGTCCGCAGATACGCAGTATTTT.

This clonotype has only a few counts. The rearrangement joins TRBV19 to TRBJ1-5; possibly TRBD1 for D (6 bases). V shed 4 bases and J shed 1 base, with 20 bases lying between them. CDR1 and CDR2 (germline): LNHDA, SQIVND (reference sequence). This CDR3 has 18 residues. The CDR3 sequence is CASSTQTPQGRSNQPQHF. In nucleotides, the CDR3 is TGTGCCAGTAGTACCCAAACCCCACAGGGCCGGAGCAATCAGCCCCAGCATTTT.

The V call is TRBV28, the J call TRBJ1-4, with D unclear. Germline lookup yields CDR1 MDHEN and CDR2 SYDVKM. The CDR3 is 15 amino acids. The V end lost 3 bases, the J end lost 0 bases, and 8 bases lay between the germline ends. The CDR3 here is CASSLSQATNEKLFF. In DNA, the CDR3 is TGTGCCAGCAGTTTGAGCCAGGCAACTAATGAAAAACTGTTTTTT. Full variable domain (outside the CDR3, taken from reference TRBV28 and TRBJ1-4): DVKVTQSSRYLVKRTGEKVFLECVQDMDHENMFWYRQDPGLGLRLIYFSYDVKMKEKGDIPEGYSVSREKKERFSLILESASTNQTSMYLCASSLSQATNEKLFFGSGTQLSVL.

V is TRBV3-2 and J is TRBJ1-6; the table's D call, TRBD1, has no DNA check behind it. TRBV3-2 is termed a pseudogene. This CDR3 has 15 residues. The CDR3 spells CASSRTGNFNSPLHF. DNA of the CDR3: TGTGCCAGCAGCCGGACAGGGAACTTTAATTCACCCCTCCACTTT.

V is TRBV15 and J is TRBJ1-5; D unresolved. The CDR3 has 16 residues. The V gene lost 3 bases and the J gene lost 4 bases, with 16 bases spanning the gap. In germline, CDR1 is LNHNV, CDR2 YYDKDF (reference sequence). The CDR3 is CATSSGRRAGNQPQHF. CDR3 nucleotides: TGTGCCACCAGCAGCGGGAGGAGGGCGGGTAATCAGCCCCAGCATTTT.

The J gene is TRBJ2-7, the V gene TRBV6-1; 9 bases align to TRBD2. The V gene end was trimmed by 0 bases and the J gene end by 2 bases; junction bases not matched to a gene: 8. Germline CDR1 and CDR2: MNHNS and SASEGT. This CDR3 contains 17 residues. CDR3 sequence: CASSEASGRILPYEQYF. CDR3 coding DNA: TGTGCCAGCAGTGAAGCAAGCGGGAGGATTCTCCCCTACGAGCAGTACTTC.

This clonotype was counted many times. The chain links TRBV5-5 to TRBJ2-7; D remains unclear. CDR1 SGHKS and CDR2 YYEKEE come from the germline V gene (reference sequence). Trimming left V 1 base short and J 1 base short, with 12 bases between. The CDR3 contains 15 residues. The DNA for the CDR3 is TGTGCCAGCAGCTTGAGACTGCCTAGTTCCTACGAGCAGTACTTC. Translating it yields CASSLRLPSSYEQYF.

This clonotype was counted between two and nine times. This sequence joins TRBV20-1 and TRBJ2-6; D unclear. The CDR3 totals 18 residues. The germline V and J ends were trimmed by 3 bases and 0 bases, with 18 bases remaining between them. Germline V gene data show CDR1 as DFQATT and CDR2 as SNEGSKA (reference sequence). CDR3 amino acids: CSASVRASTGSGANVLTF. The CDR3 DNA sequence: TGCAGTGCTAGCGTTAGAGCCTCAACTGGCTCTGGGGCCAACGTCCTGACTTTC.

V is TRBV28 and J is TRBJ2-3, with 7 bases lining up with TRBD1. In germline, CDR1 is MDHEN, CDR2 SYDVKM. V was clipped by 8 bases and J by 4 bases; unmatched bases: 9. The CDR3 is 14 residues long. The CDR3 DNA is TGTGCCAGCGACAGGGTTGATCAATCAGATACGCAGTATTTT. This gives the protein CASDRVDQSDTQYF.

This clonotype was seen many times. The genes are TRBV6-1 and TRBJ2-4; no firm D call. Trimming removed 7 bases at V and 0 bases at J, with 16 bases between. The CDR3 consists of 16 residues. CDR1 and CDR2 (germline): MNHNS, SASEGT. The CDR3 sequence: CASTLKAALAKNIQYF. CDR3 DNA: TGTGCCAGCACCCTGAAGGCAGCTCTAGCCAAAAACATTCAGTACTTC.

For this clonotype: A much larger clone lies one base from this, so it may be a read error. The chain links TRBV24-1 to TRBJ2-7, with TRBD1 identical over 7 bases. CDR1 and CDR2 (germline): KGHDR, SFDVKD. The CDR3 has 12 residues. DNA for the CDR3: TGTGCCACCGAAGACAGGGCCTACAAGCAGTACTTC. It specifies CATEDRAYKQYF.

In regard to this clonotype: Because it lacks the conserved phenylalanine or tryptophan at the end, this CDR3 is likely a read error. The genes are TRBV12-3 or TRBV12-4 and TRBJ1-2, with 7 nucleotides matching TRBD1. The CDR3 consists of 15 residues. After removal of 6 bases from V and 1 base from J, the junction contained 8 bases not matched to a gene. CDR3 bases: TGTGCCAGCAGACCCAGGGACAGAGATAACTATGGCTACACCCTC. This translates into CASRPRDRDNYGYTL.

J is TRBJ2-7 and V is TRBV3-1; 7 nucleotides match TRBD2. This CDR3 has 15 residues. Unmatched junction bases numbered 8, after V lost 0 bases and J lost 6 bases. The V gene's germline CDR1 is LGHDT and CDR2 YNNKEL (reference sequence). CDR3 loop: CASSQEIGLVREQYF. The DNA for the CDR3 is TGTGCCAGCAGCCAAGAAATAGGACTAGTGCGCGAGCAGTACTTC.

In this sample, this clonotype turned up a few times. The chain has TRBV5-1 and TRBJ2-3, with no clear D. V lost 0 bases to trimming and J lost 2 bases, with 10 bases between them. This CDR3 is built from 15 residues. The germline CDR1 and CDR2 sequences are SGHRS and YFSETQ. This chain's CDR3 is CASSLGRQHTDTQYF. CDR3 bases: TGCGCCAGCAGCTTGGGACGGCAACACACAGATACGCAGTATTTT.

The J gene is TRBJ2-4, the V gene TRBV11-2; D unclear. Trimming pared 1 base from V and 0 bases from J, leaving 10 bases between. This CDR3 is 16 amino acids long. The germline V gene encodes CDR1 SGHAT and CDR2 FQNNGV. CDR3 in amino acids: CASSLGQVLAKNIQYF. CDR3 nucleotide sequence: TGTGCCAGCAGCTTAGGGCAGGTCTTAGCCAAAAACATTCAGTACTTC. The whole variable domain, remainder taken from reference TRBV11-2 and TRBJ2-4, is EAGVAQSPRYKIIEKRQSVAFWCNPISGHATLYWYQQILGQGPKLLIQFQNNGVVDDSQLPKDRFSAERLKGVDSTLKIQPAKLEDSAVYLCASSLGQVLAKNIQYFGAGTRLSVL.

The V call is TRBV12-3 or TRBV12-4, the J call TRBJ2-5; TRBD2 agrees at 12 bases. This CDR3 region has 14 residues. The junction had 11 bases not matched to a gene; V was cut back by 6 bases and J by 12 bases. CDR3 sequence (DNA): TGTGCCAGCAGGTCCCACGGACTAGCGGGATACGAGTACTTC. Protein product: CASRSHGLAGYEYF.

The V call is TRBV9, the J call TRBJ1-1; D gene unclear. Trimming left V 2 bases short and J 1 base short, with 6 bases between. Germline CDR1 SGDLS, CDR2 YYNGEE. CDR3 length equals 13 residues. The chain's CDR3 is CASSVNPNTEAFF. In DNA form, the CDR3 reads TGTGCCAGCAGCGTTAACCCGAACACTGAAGCTTTCTTT.